Listed here are 17 T cell receptor beta chains from one sample, sequenced in a study of T cells in Graves' hyperthyroidism and ophthalmopathy. TCR beta CDR3 region amplification was performed from RNA transcripts. In the first-round RT-PCR of the TCR CDR3, the HTBI primer set was used. TCRdb reprocessed the multiplex PCR reads via MiXCR and lists one record per CDR3 protein. Of over 500,000 distinct CDR3 sequences detected, 40% to 50% appear once; the ten largest clones hold roughly 45%. The specimen was peripheral blood or thyroid tissue (not recorded which). These receptors came from an adult woman with Graves' disease, either hyperthyroidism or ophthalmopathy (not recorded which).

This clonotype was counted at least ten times. The chain recombines TRBV3-1 with TRBJ1-1; D gene uncertain. The CDR3 sequence is 12 residues long. Germline V gene lookup returns CDR1 LGHDT and CDR2 YNNKEL (reference sequence). Trimming took 2 bases from V and 2 from J, leaving 3 bases between them. The CDR3 spells CASSQTNTEAFF. In DNA form, the CDR3 reads TGTGCCAGCAGCCAAACCAACACTGAAGCTTTCTTT.

Note on this clonotype: One end of the junction is discordant with germline, which a read error may explain. The CDR3 loop reads CAGSLGGNSPLHF. CDR3 DNA sequence: TGTGCCGGCAGCTTAGGGGGGAATTCACCCCTCCACTTT. The chain links TRBV11-2 to TRBJ1-6; possible D gene TRBD1, 6 bases. The germline gives CDR1 SGHAT, CDR2 FQNNGV. CDR3 length: 13 amino acids.

This clonotype was seen repeatedly, ten times or more. The CDR3: CSVEGLGYGYTF. In nucleotides, the CDR3 is TGCAGCGTTGAAGGTCTGGGCTACGGCTACACCTTC. The V call is TRBV29-1, the J call TRBJ1-2; D unresolved. CDR1 SQVTM and CDR2 ANQGSEA come from the germline V gene. The CDR3 is made up of 12 amino acids. V lost 1 base to trimming and J lost 8 bases, with 11 bases between them.

This clonotype came up many times. V gene TRBV7-2 combines with J gene TRBJ1-5, with TRBD1 identical over 7 bases. CDR3 length: 14 residues. Germline V lookup: CDR1 SGHTA, CDR2 FQGNSA. J lost 4 bases, V lost 5 bases, and 5 bases had no gene match. The CDR3 DNA sequence: TGTGCCAGCAGCCCCGCAGGGGGGAATCAGCCCCAGCATTTT. Its translation is CASSPAGGNQPQHF. The full variable domain, its missing parts supplied by reference TRBV7-2 and TRBJ1-5, is GAGVSQSPSNKVTEKGKDVELRCDPISGHTALYWYRQSLGQGLEFLIYFQGNSAPDKSGLPSDRFSAERTGGSVSTLTIQRTQQEDSAVYLCASSPAGGNQPQHFGDGTRLSIL.

With regard to this clonotype: The CDR3 does not close with the conserved phenylalanine or tryptophan, likely indicating a read error. The DNA is omitted, as the CDR3 cannot be located on it reliably, and the CDR3 follows TCRdb's listing. The chain links TRBV20-1 to TRBJ2-6; the table's D call of TRBD1 was not tested on the DNA. With termini counted, the CDR3 has 16 amino acids. CDR1 is DFQATT, CDR2 SNEGSKA, per germline (reference sequence). CDR3 sequence reads: CSASDGAVSGANVLVL.

Ten or more counts support this clonotype. The chain employs TRBV7-6 and TRBJ1-1; D is undetermined. The CDR3 spans 13 residues. Trimming pared 1 base from V and 1 base from J, leaving 4 bases between. Germline V gene data show CDR1 as SGHVS and CDR2 as FNYEAQ. This chain's CDR3 is CASSLGRNTEAFF. In DNA form, the CDR3 reads TGTGCCAGCAGCTTAGGCCGGAACACTGAAGCTTTCTTT.

This clonotype was picked up many times. The rearrangement uses TRBV20-1 and TRBJ2-5; 12 bases line up with TRBD1. The germline V gene encodes CDR1 DFQATT and CDR2 SNEGSKA (reference sequence). Trimming cost V 6 bases and J 5 bases; bases outside gene matches: 4. The CDR3 totals 13 residues. The CDR3: CSAGDRGQETQYF. The CDR3 region has the DNA TGCAGTGCGGGGGACAGGGGGCAGGAGACCCAGTACTTC.

About this clonotype: Since a much larger clone is just one base distant, this may be a read error. The conserved phenylalanine or tryptophan normally closing the CDR3 is absent here, so this likely arose from a read error. No DNA is shown, since the ends of the CDR3 on it are uncertain; the CDR3 is the one TCRdb lists. The J gene is TRBJ2-6, the V gene TRBV7-3. The CDR3 has 8 amino acids, counting both end residues. Per germline, CDR1 SGHTA and CDR2 FQGTGA. CDR3 in amino acids: CASSRGTS.

Many counts were recorded for this clonotype. V gene TRBV3-1 combines with J gene TRBJ1-1; 7 bases line up with TRBD1. The V segment lost 1 base and the J segment 2 bases; nucleotides outside the gene matches: 1. CDR3 length equals 14 residues. CDR1 LGHDT and CDR2 YNNKEL come from the germline V gene (reference sequence). The CDR3 nucleotides are TGTGCCAGCAGCCAAGGACAGGGCAACACTGAAGCTTTCTTT. This codes for CASSQGQGNTEAFF.

Regarding this clonotype: Compared with germline, one end of the junction differs, possibly owing to a read error. As DNA, the CDR3 is TGTGCCAGCAGCTTAATAGGGGGTAACGGGAACACTGAAGCTTTC. It codes for CASSLIGGNGNTEAF. The chain is built from TRBV7-9 and TRBJ2-6; a weak D match, TRBD1 (6 bases). The CDR3 length is 15 residues. Germline values: CDR1 SEHNR, CDR2 FQNEAQ (reference sequence).

This clonotype was observed a handful of times. This chain connects TRBV27 to TRBJ2-6, with D uncertain. V lost 4 bases to trimming and J lost 4 bases, with 17 bases between them. The CDR3 is 17 amino acids. The germline V gene has CDR1 MNHEY and CDR2 SMNVEV (reference sequence). CDR3 DNA sequence: TGTGCCAGCAGTTGGAGACCCCATGGTGGGGGGGCCAACGTCCTGACTTTC. Amino acids: CASSWRPHGGGANVLTF.

As to this clonotype: An end of the junction does not agree with germline; a read error may underlie this. The rearrangement links TRBV5-4 to TRBJ1-1, with 9 positions matching TRBD1. CDR3 length: 15 amino acids. Looked up from germline, CDR1 is SGHNT and CDR2 is YYREEE (reference sequence). The CDR3 nucleotides read TGTGCCAGCAGCGGATTGGGACAGGGAGGCACTGAAACTTTCTTT. Translating gives CASSGLGQGGTETFF. The whole variable domain, remainder taken from reference TRBV5-4 and TRBJ1-1, is ETGVTQSPTHLIKTRGQQVTLRCSSQSGHNTVSWYQQALGQGPQFIFQYYREEENGRGNFPPRFSGLQFPNYSSELNVNALELDDSALYLCASSGLGQGGTETFFGQGTRLTVV.

This chain links TRBV2 with TRBJ1-5; 7 bases align to TRBD1. This CDR3 comprises 14 residues. The trim removed 7 bases at V and 10 bases at J, leaving 13 bases unmatched. CDR1 and CDR2 (germline): SNHLY, FYNNEI. The DNA for the CDR3 is TGTGCCAGCATGGAGGGAAGGGGGCCCAGACCCCAGCATTTT. Amino acids: CASMEGRGPRPQHF.

The chain combines TRBV29-1 with TRBJ1-5; D not resolved. CDR1 is SQVTM, CDR2 ANQGSEA, per germline. The V gene lost 8 bases and the J gene lost 3 bases, with 11 bases spanning the gap. This CDR3 has 12 residues. The CDR3 DNA reads TGCAGCTTATCGGGAGACAATCAGCCCCAGCATTTT. Protein product: CSLSGDNQPQHF.

This clonotype occurred many times. The chain recombines TRBV12-3 or TRBV12-4 with TRBJ1-5; the D gene is possibly TRBD1 (6 bases). Trimming cost V 7 bases and J 2 bases, with 21 bases left between them. The CDR3 loop spans 17 amino acids. Written as DNA, the CDR3 is TGTGCCAGCACCCGCCGGGGGCCCCCAATTGGCAATCAGCCCCAGCATTTT. It specifies CASTRRGPPIGNQPQHF.

This clonotype was detected many times. The chain carries TRBV20-1 and TRBJ2-2; 7 positions match TRBD1. The CDR3 contains 12 residues. In germline, CDR1 is DFQATT, CDR2 SNEGSKA (reference sequence). J was trimmed by 6 bases and V by 5 bases; bases with no gene match: 3. In DNA, the CDR3 is TGCAGTGCTGGGGGACAGTCCGGGGAGCTGTTTTTT. This gives the protein CSAGGQSGELFF.

The sample holds a few counts of this clonotype. The chain joins TRBV12-3 or TRBV12-4 to TRBJ2-2; no clear D gene. This CDR3 contains 12 residues. V was shortened by 6 bases and J by 5 bases, with 7 bases between the two germline ends. The CDR3 reads CASRVGTGELFF. As DNA, the CDR3 is TGTGCCAGCAGGGTTGGTACCGGGGAGCTGTTTTTT.